The 3 T cell receptor beta chains given below trace back to one sample, sequenced in a study of CD8+CD57+ T cells in acquired aplastic anemia. The use of genomic DNA as template underpinned the TCR beta VDJ and CDR3 profiling. TCRdb reanalysed the reads using MiXCR and keeps one entry per CDR3 protein. Here the sample spans some 280,000 distinct CDR3 sequences, about 56% being singletons. Sequenced sample: sorted CD4+, CD8+, or CD8+CD57+ T cells (not recorded which) from PBMCs. The receptors stem from a human donor with severe aplastic anemia or a healthy control (not recorded which).

V and J are TRBV7-9 and TRBJ2-7, with 7 bases fitting TRBD1. The CDR3 is 14 residues long. From germline, CDR1 is SEHNR and CDR2 FQNEAQ (reference sequence). Trimming removed 4 bases from V and 3 bases from J; junction bases left unmatched: 6. CDR3 amino acids: CASSSGTAYYEQYF. The CDR3 DNA sequence: TGTGCCAGCAGCTCCGGGACAGCCTACTACGAGCAGTACTTC.

The V gene is TRBV20-1, the J gene TRBJ2-5; 8 bases are a match to TRBD1. Trimming took 2 bases from V and 5 from J; bases not matched to a gene: 4. The CDR3 is 13 residues long. Germline loops: CDR1 DFQATT, CDR2 SNEGSKA (reference sequence). The CDR3 bases are TGCAGTGCTAGACCGGACAGGGACGAGACCCAGTACTTC. Residues: CSARPDRDETQYF.

The chain recombines TRBV18 with TRBJ1-4, with 9 bases lining up with TRBD1. Germline CDR1 is KGHSH and CDR2 is LQKENI. The CDR3 has 14 amino acids. V dropped 2 bases and J dropped 6; count of bases not matched to a gene: 1. Here the CDR3 DNA reads TGTGCCAGCTCACCAGGGACAGGGTATGAAAAACTGTTTTTT. This translates into CASSPGTGYEKLFF.